What follows is one T cell receptor beta chain and its context. Original processing methods: How many nucleated cells were present was estimated from reference gene primer amplification. TCRdb keeps only in-frame clones here, not all; method: immunoSEQ multiplex PCR. From that table come the V and J calls and clone size; the DNA was used to work out D and trimming. The sample carries 110,000 or so clones, around three quarters recorded once. The data were taken from a study of blood T cell repertoires in COVID-19. Study overall: Both acute and convalescent COVID-19 samples were obtained from the United States, Italy and Spain.

This CDR3 is built from 15 residues. V was clipped by 5 bases and J by 7 bases; unmatched bases: 12. Germline lookup yields CDR1 SGHTA and CDR2 FQGNSA. Material: peripheral blood. This sequence was found in a man between 65 and 85 years old with acute or convalescent COVID-19. The rearrangement joins TRBV7-2 to TRBJ1-2; 8 bases fit TRBD1. CDR3 in DNA: TGTGCCAGCAGCCCTCCTGGACAGGGCAATGGTGGCTACACCTTC. Translation: CASSPPGQGNGGYTF.